This TCR beta chain is from a study of shared clonotypes between healthy human individuals. V was pared by 7 bases and J by 1 base, with 5 bases of the junction left unmatched. Per the germline V gene, CDR1 is MNHNY and CDR2 is SVGAGI (reference sequence). The CDR3 totals 14 residues. Measured with immunoSEQ multiplex PCR; TCRdb has only the in-frame clones, and not every one. This table has over a million clones, more than 60% appearing once. This chain uses TRBV6-6 with TRBJ1-1; 8 nucleotides agree with TRBD1. The material sequenced was memory CD4+ T cells sorted from blood. Subset indicated: CD45RA-negative fraction. The source of this sequence is a young man in good health. The CDR3 coding sequence is TGTGCCAGCACCCCCAGGGGGCCGAACACTGAAGCTTTCTTT. Amino acids: CASTPRGPNTEAFF.